This T cell receptor (beta chain) was recorded in a study of blood T cells in healthy people across ages. In the study overall: T cells yielded about one barcoded beta molecule per two cells through template switching.

This CDR3 has 14 residues. Germline CDR1 reads SGHTA; CDR2 reads FQGNSA. With a J-beta primer mix and a sample-barcoded 5' primer, a second PCR ran about 7 to 11 cycles. Each sample yielded at least 2.5 million CDR3-containing paired-end reads. Via MiXCR, TCRdb re-called the 5' RACE reads, giving one row per CDR3 protein. This sample has roughly 930,000 distinct CDR3 sequences, with around 49% found just once. V is TRBV7-2 and J is TRBJ2-5; possibly TRBD1 for D (5 bases). With the DNA end fitting TRBJ2-7 better, the J assignment may be wrong. Sequenced material: blood. The receptor's source is a young man in good health. This chain's CDR3 is CASSSQGSTYEQYF. CDR3 DNA: TGTGCCAGCAGCTCTCAGGGCAGTACCTACGAGCAGTACTTC.